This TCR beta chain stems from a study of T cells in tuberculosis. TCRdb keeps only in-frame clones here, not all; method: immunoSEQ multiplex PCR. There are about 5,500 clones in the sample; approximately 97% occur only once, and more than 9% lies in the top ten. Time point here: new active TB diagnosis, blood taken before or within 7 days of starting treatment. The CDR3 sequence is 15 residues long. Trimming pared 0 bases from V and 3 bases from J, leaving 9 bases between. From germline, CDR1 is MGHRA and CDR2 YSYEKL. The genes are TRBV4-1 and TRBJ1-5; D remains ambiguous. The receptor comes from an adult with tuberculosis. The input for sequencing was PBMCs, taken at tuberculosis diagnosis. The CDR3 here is CASSQETGPNQPQHF. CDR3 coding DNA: TGCGCCAGCAGCCAAGAGACGGGTCCCAATCAGCCCCAGCATTTT.